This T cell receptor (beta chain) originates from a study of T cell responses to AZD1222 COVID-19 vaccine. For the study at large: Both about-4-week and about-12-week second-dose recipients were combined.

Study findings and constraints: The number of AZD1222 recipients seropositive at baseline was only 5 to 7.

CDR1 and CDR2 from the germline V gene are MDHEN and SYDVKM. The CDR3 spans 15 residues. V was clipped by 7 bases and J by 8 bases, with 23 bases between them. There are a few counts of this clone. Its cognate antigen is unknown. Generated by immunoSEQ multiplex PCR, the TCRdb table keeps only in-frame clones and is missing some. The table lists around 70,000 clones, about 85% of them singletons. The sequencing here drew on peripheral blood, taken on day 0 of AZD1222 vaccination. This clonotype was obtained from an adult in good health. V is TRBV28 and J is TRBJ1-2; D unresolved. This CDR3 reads CASNRPGNGVIGYTF. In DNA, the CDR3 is TGTGCCAGCAATCGACCGGGAAACGGCGTGATAGGCTACACCTTC.